These T cell receptor beta chains were read from a single sample in a study of PD-1 blockade in classical Hodgkin lymphoma. Clones were sequenced by immunoSEQ multiplex PCR, and TCRdb holds only the in-frame ones, with some missing. The repertoire holds tens of thousands of clones, with more than 60% as singletons. Sequencing was performed on peripheral blood mononuclear cells (PBMCs), taken before the second cycle of nivolumab. The receptors originated from a human donor with classical Hodgkin lymphoma. Each CDR3 is given with its conserved first and last residue. Fields, in order: V gene, J gene, CDR3 length, CDR3 protein.

>TRBV7-2|TRBJ2-1|19
CASSLAGTSGGRTYNEQFF
>TRBV27|TRBJ2-7|16
CASSFIVAGGSCEQYF
>TRBV7-2|TRBJ2-3|15
CASLRDRGGTDTQYF
>TRBV18|TRBJ2-6|16
CASSPPVRSGANVLTF
>TRBV21-1|TRBJ2-7|15
CASRETGGRSYEQYF
>TRBV6-5|TRBJ1-4|14
CASSYQHTGEKLFF
>TRBV7-2|TRBJ1-5|14
CASSLNLGNQPQHF
>TRBV5-8|TRBJ2-5|13
CASSYRPGETQYF
>TRBV15|TRBJ2-7|17
CATSRDLGTGWNYEQYF
>TRBV11-1|TRBJ2-3|16
CASSWTSGAAPDTQYF
>TRBV5-1|TRBJ2-5|13
CASRRGGEETQYF
>TRBV7-9|TRBJ2-2|15
CASSHRMGSYGELFF
>TRBV7-2|TRBJ1-1|13
CASSRTGVTEAFF
>TRBV25-1|TRBJ2-3|16
CASSEWTSGYTDTQYF
>TRBV15|TRBJ1-2|18
CATSRDFPAEETLYGYTF
>TRBV7-9|TRBJ1-2|16
CASSSRAQTLNYGYTF
>TRBV7-8|TRBJ1-5|15
CASSLNEQRNQPQHF
>TRBV6-5|TRBJ2-7|15
CASRDLAGGFYEQYF
>TRBV30|TRBJ2-2|14
CASPGAANTGELFF
>TRBV19|TRBJ1-1|15
CASSIPPGENTEAFF
>TRBV5-6|TRBJ1-1|16
CASSLVTGLLNTEAFF
>TRBV13|TRBJ1-1|14
CASSPGTRGTEAFF
>TRBV5-5|TRBJ1-1|14
CASSFPTPNTEAFF
>TRBV5-1|TRBJ2-2|16
CASSLVSGSNTGELFF
>TRBV27|TRBJ1-4|13
CASSRERQEKLFF
>TRBV18|TRBJ2-7|13
CASSPPQGNEQYF
>TRBV28|TRBJ1-5|12
CASSLGHQPQHF
>TRBV19|TRBJ1-1|15
CASSIDGQMNTEAFF
>TRBV9|TRBJ2-3|15
CASSVEQGRTDTQYF
>TRBV2|TRBJ2-5|13
CASSGGRGETQYF
>TRBV9|TRBJ1-2|14
CASSAQGALYGYTF
>TRBV6-1|TRBJ1-6|14
CASATGTTDSPLHF
>TRBV5-1|TRBJ1-2|13
CASSLGQGGGYTF
>TRBV5-1|TRBJ1-4|14
CASSLSAANEKLFF
>TRBV10-3|TRBJ1-2|13
CAISEHPYKGYTF
>TRBV10-3|TRBJ1-6|15
CAISESLWGGLPIHF
>TRBV7-9|TRBJ1-2|14
CASSPVAAPGSYTF
>TRBV28|TRBJ1-2|16
CASSSTRGDTVYGYTF
>TRBV18|TRBJ1-1|12
CASSPETAEAFF
>TRBV4-3|TRBJ2-2|13
CASSQERVGELFF
>TRBV5-4|TRBJ1-4|16
CASSPGVGATNEKLFF
>TRBV5-1|TRBJ1-3|16
CASSLAVGSSGNTIYF
>TRBV5-6|TRBJ2-5|16
CASSFYRGGLAETQYF
>TRBV9|TRBJ2-1|16
CASSVFVEGSYNEQFF
>TRBV15|TRBJ1-2|16
CATSAAGDTPNYGYTF